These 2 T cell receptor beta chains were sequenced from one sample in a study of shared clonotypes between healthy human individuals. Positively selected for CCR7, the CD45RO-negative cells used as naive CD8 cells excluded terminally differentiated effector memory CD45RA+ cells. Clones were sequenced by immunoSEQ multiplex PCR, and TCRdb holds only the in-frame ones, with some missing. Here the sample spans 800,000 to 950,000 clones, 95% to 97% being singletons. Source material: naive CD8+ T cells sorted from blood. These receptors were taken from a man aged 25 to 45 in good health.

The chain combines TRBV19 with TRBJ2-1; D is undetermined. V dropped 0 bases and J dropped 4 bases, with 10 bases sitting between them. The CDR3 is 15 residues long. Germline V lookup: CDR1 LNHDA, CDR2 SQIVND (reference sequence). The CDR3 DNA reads TGTGCCAGTAGTATAGATCTGGGTTCATACAATGAGCAGTTCTTC. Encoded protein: CASSIDLGSYNEQFF.

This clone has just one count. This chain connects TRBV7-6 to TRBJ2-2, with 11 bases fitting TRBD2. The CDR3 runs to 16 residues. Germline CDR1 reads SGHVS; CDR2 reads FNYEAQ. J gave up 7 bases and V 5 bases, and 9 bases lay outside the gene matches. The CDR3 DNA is TGTGCCAGCAGCGATGGACTAGCGGGTCGATACGGGGAGCTGTTTTTT. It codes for CASSDGLAGRYGELFF.